These T cell receptor beta chains were read from a single sample in a study of OX40 agonist ivuxolimab in advanced cancers. The repertoire was sequenced with immunoSEQ multiplex PCR; TCRdb's copy has only in-frame clones and lacks some. The table includes fewer than 70,000 clones, more than 85% detected once. This specimen consisted of CD4+ or CD8+ T cells sorted from blood, obtained in a trial of the OX40 agonist ivuxolimab. Receptor source: an adult with an advanced solid tumor such as melanoma, head and neck, liver or kidney cancer. Each CDR3 is given with its conserved first and last residue. The order of the fields is J gene, clone size, V gene, D gene, CDR3 protein, CDR3 DNA. A D gene is named only where the DNA matches it firmly. Some rows have no size entry. The others give once, few or many, or a class for an expanded clone.

>TRBJ1-2|.|TRBV7-2|.
CASSFGQHYGYTF
TGTGCCAGCAGCTTTGGCCAGCACTATGGCTACACCTTC
>TRBJ2-2|.|TRBV2|.
CASSLWILSNTGELFF
TGTGCCAGCAGTCTGTGGATACTATCGAACACCGGGGAGCTGTTTTTT
>TRBJ2-1|.|TRBV5-1|TRBD1
CASSAGQGVDKFF
TGCGCCAGCAGCGCGGGACAGGGTGTGGATAAGTTCTTC
>TRBJ1-1|.|TRBV7-3|.
CASSRRRGAEAFF
TGTGCCAGCAGCCGGCGGCGGGGAGCTGAAGCTTTCTTT
>TRBJ2-7|.|TRBV15|.
CATSREANYEQYF
TGTGCCACCAGCAGAGAAGCGAACTACGAGCAGTACTTC
>TRBJ1-2|.|TRBV5-1|TRBD1
CASSLPRTGVTGGYTF
TGCGCCAGCAGCTTACCCCGGACAGGAGTTACCGGTGGCTACACCTTC
>TRBJ2-7|.|TRBV6-5|.
CASSSPGLYEQYF
TGTGCCAGCAGTTCTCCGGGACTCTACGAGCAGTACTTC
>TRBJ1-2|.|TRBV9|.
CASSVGWGMDYGYTF
TGTGCCAGCAGCGTAGGGTGGGGTATGGACTATGGCTACACCTTC
>TRBJ2-5|medium-sized|TRBV4-1|.
CASSHPQGTQYF
TGCGCCAGCAGCCACCCCCAGGGGACCCAGTACTTC
>TRBJ2-1|.|TRBV5-6|.
CASSPGLRGKSYNEQFF
TGTGCCAGCAGCCCGGGACTGCGGGGAAAGTCCTACAATGAGCAGTTCTTC
>TRBJ1-2|.|TRBV5-1|.
CASSSDGDYGYTF
TGCGCCAGCAGCTCCGACGGAGACTATGGCTACACCTTC
>TRBJ1-6|.|TRBV7-2|.
CASSRVPGYNSPLHF
TGTGCCAGCAGCCGAGTGCCAGGTTATAATTCACCCCTCCACTTT
>TRBJ2-4|.|TRBV5-5|.
CASSLEGQLAKNIQYF
TGTGCCAGCAGCTTGGAAGGTCAGCTAGCCAAAAACATTCAGTACTTC
>TRBJ2-5|few|TRBV18|.
CASSPSQETQYF
TGTGCCAGCTCACCTTCCCAAGAGACCCAGTACTTC
>TRBJ2-2|.|TRBV7-9|.
CASSLTENTGELFF
TGTGCCAGCAGCTTGACAGAGAACACCGGGGAGCTGTTTTTT
>TRBJ1-6|few|TRBV19|TRBD1
CASSIRGTGGSNSPLHF
TGTGCCAGTAGTATCCGGGGGACAGGGGGCTCTAATTCACCCCTCCACTTT
>TRBJ2-7|.|TRBV30|.
CAWSRSGTGAYEQYF
TGTGCCTGGAGTCGCTCCGGGACGGGAGCCTACGAGCAGTACTTC
>TRBJ1-1|.|TRBV28|.
CASISRVTEAFF
TGTGCCAGCATTTCCAGGGTCACTGAAGCTTTCTTT
>TRBJ2-1|.|TRBV7-7|TRBD1
CASSLRDRAYNEQFF
TGTGCTAGCAGCTTACGGGACAGGGCTTACAATGAGCAGTTCTTC
>TRBJ1-1|.|TRBV7-2|.
CASSLQSYTEAFF
TGTGCCAGCAGCTTACAGAGTTACACTGAAGCTTTCTTT
>TRBJ2-1|.|TRBV6-6|.
CASSYGTKSYNEQFF
TGTGCCAGCAGTTACGGGACCAAGTCCTACAATGAGCAGTTCTTC
>TRBJ1-6|once|TRBV10-1|.
CAGAVGRSDWPTMSNSPLHF
TGCGCCGGGGCCGTGGGGAGGAGTGATTGGCCGACGATGTCAAATTCACCCCTCCACTTT
>TRBJ2-7|.|TRBV5-1|.
CASSLGARGYEQYF
TGCGCCAGCAGCTTGGGGGCCCGAGGATACGAGCAGTACTTC
>TRBJ2-6|.|TRBV29-1|.
CSVEKSGANVLTF
TGCAGCGTTGAGAAGTCTGGGGCCAACGTCCTGACTTTC